This entry features one T cell receptor beta chain sequence. The method was immunoSEQ multiplex PCR; TCRdb's version includes in-frame clones alone and lacks a portion of them. The sample records 50,000 to 65,000 clones, approximately 87% being singletons. The data derive from a study of PD-L1 blockade in urothelial cancer. This CDR3 is built from 14 residues. Germline V gives CDR1 MNHNY, CDR2 SVGAGI (reference sequence). The germline V and J ends were trimmed by 5 bases and 2 bases, with 13 bases remaining between them. The rearrangement uses TRBV6-6 and TRBJ2-7; weak D call: TRBD1 (7 bases). This clonotype was sampled from a middle-aged man with urothelial cancer. The material sequenced was PBMCs, taken around atezolizumab (anti-PD-L1) treatment. This CDR3 is CASSKGAGTYEQYF. The CDR3 coding sequence is TGTGCCAGCAGTAAGGGGGCGGGGACCTACGAGCAGTACTTC.